The clone carrying this T cell receptor (beta chain) was seen many times. The antigen is undetermined. This record belongs to a study of Graves' ophthalmopathy and Graves' hyperthyroidism. J lost 7 bases, V lost 8 bases, and 2 bases had no gene match. CDR1 is MNHEY and CDR2 is SMNVEV in the germline V gene (reference sequence). The CDR3 spans 12 residues. For repertoire sequencing, the TCR beta CDR3 regions were amplified from RNA transcripts. After a first-round RT-PCR with HTBI primers, a second-round multiplex PCR was run. In TCRdb, the multiplex PCR reads were re-called with MiXCR into one record per CDR3 protein. The repertoire consists of about half a million distinct CDR3 sequences, with around 14% occurring once and the leading ten covering 9.5% to 10%. The study's findings and limits: Most expanded clonotypes in thyroid above 0.001 frequency also showed up in blood.

Sequencing used blood. The genes are TRBV27 and TRBJ1-6, with 7 bases matching TRBD1. This clonotype originated in a woman aged 25 to 39 with Graves' ophthalmopathy. The CDR3 loop is CASRQGNSPLHF. CDR3 nucleotides: TGTGCCAGCCGACAGGGAAATTCACCCCTCCACTTT.